This is a list of T cell receptor beta chains from one sample in a study of response to subunit inactivated influenza vaccine. TCRdb passed the RT-PCR reads through MiXCR, listing each CDR3 protein once. Here the sample spans around 570,000 distinct CDR3 sequences, around 11% being singletons. These data were also reused for a study on T cells expressing NK-cell markers.

The sample was PBMCs from blood, taken on the day of vaccination. These receptors were collected from a man aged 50 to 59 who received an inactivated influenza vaccine. CDR3s include the opening cysteine and the closing phenylalanine or tryptophan. The D gene is left open where the match is weak. Clone size appears in some rows only: once, few, many, or a class for an expanded clone.

V gene	D gene	J gene	CDR3 length	clone size	CDR3 DNA	CDR3 protein
TRBV7-2	NA	TRBJ2-3	13	many	TGTGCCAGCAGCTACACTGCAACAGATACGCAGTATTTT	CASSYTATDTQYF
TRBV14	NA	TRBJ2-5	15	NA	TGTGCCAGCAGTCGCTCCCTGCTCGGGGTAGAGACCCAGTACTTC	CASSRSLLGVETQYF
TRBV7-2	TRBD1	TRBJ2-6	16	NA	TGTGCCAGCAGCTTCGGGACAGGGGTTGGGGCCAACGTCCTGACTTTC	CASSFGTGVGANVLTF
TRBV5-1	TRBD2	TRBJ2-7	15	few	TGCGCCAGCAGCACCTCCCTAGCGGGAGCTGCCGAGCAGTACTTC	CASSTSLAGAAEQYF
TRBV11-2	NA	TRBJ2-5	14	few	TGTGCCAGCAGCGTGGAGGCTCGGGGAGGGACCCAGTACTTC	CASSVEARGGTQYF
TRBV7-2	TRBD1	TRBJ2-7	13	many	TGTGCCAGCAGCCAGAACAGGGGTGACGAGCAGTACTTC	CASSQNRGDEQYF
TRBV19	NA	TRBJ1-3	15	few	TGTGCCACTTCGAGAACAGGGTTCTCTGGAAACACCATATATTTT	CATSRTGFSGNTIYF
TRBV14	NA	TRBJ2-6	16	few	TGTGCCAGCAGCCAAGATAAGGGACCTGGGGCCAACGTCCTGACTTTC	CASSQDKGPGANVLTF
TRBV20-1	TRBD2	TRBJ2-1	17	NA	TGCAGTTCTAGAGCCCCATCGGCGGGAGGAAACTACAATGAGCAGTTCTTC	CSSRAPSAGGNYNEQFF
TRBV7-2	NA	TRBJ2-2	15	NA	TGTGCCAGCAGCTCCGCAGCGAGCTTAACCGGGGAGCTGTTTTTT	CASSSAASLTGELFF
TRBV5-1	NA	TRBJ2-5	16	few	TGCGCCAGCAGCCCGGGAAGGTCGAACAGGAAAGAGACCCAGTACTTC	CASSPGRSNRKETQYF
TRBV29-1	TRBD1	TRBJ2-7	14	NA	TGCAGCGTTGAATCGACAGGGAGCTCCTACGAGCAGTACTTC	CSVESTGSSYEQYF
TRBV24-1	NA	TRBJ1-1	15	few	TGTGCCACCAGTGACCAGGGACAAACAAACACTGAAGCTTTCTTT	CATSDQGQTNTEAFF
TRBV29-1	NA	TRBJ1-3	16	few	TGCAGCGTTGAAGTTTGGCGGGACCACTCTGGAAACACCATATATTTT	CSVEVWRDHSGNTIYF